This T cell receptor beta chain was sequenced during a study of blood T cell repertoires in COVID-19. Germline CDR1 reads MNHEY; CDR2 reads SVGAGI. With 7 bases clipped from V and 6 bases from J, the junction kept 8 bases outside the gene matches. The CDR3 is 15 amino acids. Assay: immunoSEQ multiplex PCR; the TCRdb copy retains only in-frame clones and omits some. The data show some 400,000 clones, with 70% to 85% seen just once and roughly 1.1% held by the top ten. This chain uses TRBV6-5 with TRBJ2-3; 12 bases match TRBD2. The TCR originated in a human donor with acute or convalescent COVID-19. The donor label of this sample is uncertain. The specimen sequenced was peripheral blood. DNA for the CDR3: TGTGCCAGCACCTCTACTAGCGGGGGGAGGGATACGCAGTATTTT. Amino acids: CASTSTSGGRDTQYF.